These 26 T cell receptor beta chains originate from one sample sequenced in a study of cytomegalovirus exposure and HLA in healthy donors. 13 Jbeta primers and 60 Vbeta primers were used for the PCR. The table came from immunoSEQ multiplex PCR; TCRdb's copy has only in-frame clones and leaves some out. The table lists roughly 150,000 clones, about 80% of them singletons. The material sequenced was PBMCs. Receptors originate from a man aged 35 to 55 in good health and CMV-seropositive.

This rearrangement joins TRBV4-1 to TRBJ1-2; 7 bases fit TRBD1. The CDR3 is 13 residues long. CDR1 is MGHRA and CDR2 is YSYEKL in the germline V gene. V dropped 5 bases and J dropped 3; count of bases not matched to a gene: 3. CDR3 sequence: CASSEGTDYGYTF. CDR3 sequence (DNA): TGCGCCAGCAGCGAGGGGACAGACTATGGCTACACCTTC.

The chain combines TRBV9 with TRBJ1-1; 10 positions agree with TRBD1. Germline V gives CDR1 SGDLS, CDR2 YYNGEE. Losses at the gene ends were 4 bases for V and 10 bases for J; bases not matched to a gene: 13. This CDR3 contains 15 residues. CDR3 in DNA: TGTGCCAGCAGCCCCACAGCGACAGGGGGCGGGGGAGCTTTCTTT. The encoded protein is CASSPTATGGGGAFF.

The chain uses TRBV4-2 and TRBJ1-1; D gene ambiguous. Germline lookup yields CDR1 LGHNA and CDR2 YNFKEQ. The CDR3 has 13 amino acids. V was pared by 0 bases and J by 8 bases, with 10 bases between. CDR3 protein: CASSQDLSGEAFF. The DNA of the CDR3 is TGTGCCAGCAGCCAAGATTTGTCGGGGGAAGCTTTCTTT.

This clone came up a few times. The rearrangement joins TRBV6-6 to TRBJ2-1; TRBD2 is a possible D gene (5 bases). Germline lookup yields CDR1 MNHNY and CDR2 SVGAGI (reference sequence). V was shortened by 0 bases and J by 10 bases, with 10 bases between the two germline ends. The CDR3 loop spans 13 amino acids. The chain's CDR3 is CASSYSRASEQFF. The CDR3 DNA sequence: TGTGCCAGCAGTTACTCGAGAGCTAGCGAGCAGTTCTTC.

The chain links TRBV27 to TRBJ1-1, with a tentative D call TRBD1 (5 bases). V gave up 5 bases and J gave up 0 bases, with 13 bases separating them. The CDR3 is made up of 15 amino acids. Germline-derived CDR1 and CDR2 are MNHEY and SMNVEV (reference sequence). The CDR3 coding sequence is TGTGCCAGCAGTCTAGACTCGACAGTGAACACTGAAGCTTTCTTT. Protein product: CASSLDSTVNTEAFF.

The chain is built from TRBV11-1 and TRBJ1-3, with a possible D match to TRBD1 (5 bases). The CDR3 extends over 14 amino acids. The V and J ends lost 4 bases and 2 bases respectively, with 9 bases between them. Germline V CDR1 and CDR2: SGHAT, FQDESV (reference sequence). CDR3 residues: CASSSGVTGNTIYF. Written as DNA, the CDR3 is TGTGCCAGCAGCTCGGGGGTGACTGGAAACACCATATATTTT.

This rearrangement joins TRBV11-2 to TRBJ2-1, with 13 bases lining up with TRBD2. Germline CDR1 reads SGHAT; CDR2 reads FQNNGV. This CDR3 comprises 17 residues. V was clipped by 4 bases and J by 5 bases; unmatched bases: 8. CDR3: CASSSRTSGRGDNEQFF. The CDR3 nucleotides are TGTGCCAGCAGCTCGAGGACTAGCGGGAGAGGGGACAATGAGCAGTTCTTC.

This sequence joins TRBV5-6 and TRBJ2-1; D not certain. V was trimmed by 4 bases and J by 4 bases, leaving 9 bases between them. Per germline, CDR1 SGHDT and CDR2 YYEEEE. The CDR3 is 13 residues long. The CDR3 reads CASSPAVYNEQFF. CDR3 in DNA: TGTGCCAGCAGCCCGGCGGTTTACAATGAGCAGTTCTTC.

The rearrangement joins TRBV19 to TRBJ2-7; maybe TRBD1 (6 bases). CDR3 length equals 14 residues. Germline loops: CDR1 LNHDA, CDR2 SQIVND (reference sequence). Trimming cost V 5 bases and J 2 bases, with 13 bases left between them. CDR3 sequence (DNA): TGTGCCAGTAGTGGACAGACGACCGCCTACGAGCAGTACTTC. It specifies CASSGQTTAYEQYF.

This chain links TRBV27 with TRBJ2-2, with D possibly being TRBD2 (6 bases). The CDR3 loop spans 17 amino acids. From germline, CDR1 is MNHEY and CDR2 SMNVEV (reference sequence). V shed 3 bases and J shed 6 bases, with 20 bases lying between them. The CDR3 loop is CASSFVSVGGSSGELFF. As DNA, the CDR3 is TGTGCCAGCAGTTTTGTCAGTGTGGGGGGAAGTTCCGGGGAGCTGTTTTTT.

The chain employs TRBV6-6 and TRBJ2-7; D might be TRBD2 (5 bases). Per the germline V gene, CDR1 is MNHNY and CDR2 is SVGAGI (reference sequence). The CDR3 runs 14 residues. Deletions cut 0 bases from V and 5 bases from J, with 11 bases between. CDR3 region: CASSYSGLTDEQYF. The CDR3 region has the DNA TGTGCCAGCAGTTACTCAGGACTTACGGACGAGCAGTACTTC.

The genes are TRBV4-2 and TRBJ2-1; TRBD1 matches at 9 bases. With V trimmed by 1 base and J by 8 bases, 6 bases remained unmatched. The CDR3 length is 15 residues. In germline, CDR1 is LGHNA, CDR2 YNFKEQ. CDR3 nucleotide sequence: TGTGCCAGCAGCCAAGGAGGGACAGGGATCGATGAGCAGTTCTTC. Its protein product is CASSQGGTGIDEQFF.

V usage is TRBV6-4 and J usage is TRBJ2-5; a weak D match, TRBD2 (5 bases). The CDR3 loop spans 10 amino acids. The V gene lost 11 bases and the J gene lost 10 bases, with 14 bases spanning the gap. CDR1 is MRHNA, CDR2 SNTAGT, per germline. The CDR3 reads CACYPRGQYF. The CDR3, as DNA: TGTGCCTGCTACCCTCGGGGCCAGTACTTC.

The rearrangement joins TRBV7-2 to TRBJ2-1; 11 bases fit TRBD2. The CDR3 is 14 residues long. V shed 3 bases and J 9 bases; nucleotides not matched to a gene: 4. Germline CDR1 SGHTA, CDR2 FQGNSA. The CDR3 here is CASSFSGRGGEQFF. The CDR3 DNA is TGTGCCAGCAGCTTTAGCGGGAGGGGCGGTGAGCAGTTCTTC.

V is TRBV29-1 and J is TRBJ2-7, with 10 bases matching TRBD2. The germline V gene has CDR1 SQVTM and CDR2 ANQGSEA. V trimming: 6 bases; J trimming: 6 bases; junction bases outside the gene matches: 5. This CDR3 has 12 residues. The CDR3 region has the DNA TGCAGCGTGACTAGCGGGTCTCCCGAGCAGTACTTC. Translating it yields CSVTSGSPEQYF.

This clone was seen once. The J gene is TRBJ2-7, the V gene TRBV7-2; D remains ambiguous. The V and J ends lost 1 base and 3 bases respectively, with 10 bases between them. This CDR3 is 14 amino acids long. The germline V gene encodes CDR1 SGHTA and CDR2 FQGNSA. This chain's CDR3 is CASSLVSQNYEQYF. The CDR3 region has the DNA TGTGCCAGCAGCTTAGTAAGTCAGAACTACGAGCAGTACTTC.

J is TRBJ2-1 and V is TRBV7-9, with TRBD2 identical over 9 bases. There are 18 residues in the CDR3. V was clipped by 6 bases and J by 6 bases; unmatched bases: 18. CDR1 is SEHNR and CDR2 is FQNEAQ in the germline V gene (reference sequence). Here the CDR3 reads CASRVLGSGRPSANEQFF. The CDR3 DNA reads as TGTGCCAGCAGGGTCCTTGGAAGCGGGAGGCCAAGTGCCAATGAGCAGTTCTTC.

The chain joins TRBV7-2 to TRBJ1-2; D not certain. Germline assignment: CDR1 SGHTA and CDR2 FQGNSA. V lost 2 bases and J lost 3, with 10 bases in between. This CDR3 has 14 amino acids. The CDR3 reads CASSLFAGDYGYTF. The CDR3 DNA follows: TGTGCCAGCAGCTTATTCGCGGGTGACTATGGCTACACCTTC.

The CDR3 reads CASSLASGRPGELFF. Written as DNA, the CDR3 is TGTGCCAGCAGCTTAGCCAGCGGGAGACCGGGGGAGCTGTTTTTT. The chain recombines TRBV7-2 with TRBJ2-2; 8 bases agree with TRBD2. Germline CDR1 is SGHTA and CDR2 is FQGNSA. With V trimmed by 0 bases and J by 8 bases, 5 bases remained unmatched. The length of the CDR3 is 15 residues.

The V and J genes are TRBV28 and TRBJ2-2, with 8 bases aligning to TRBD2. V was pared by 9 bases and J by 2 bases, with 8 bases of the junction left unmatched. The CDR3 loop spans 15 amino acids. The germline V gene has CDR1 MDHEN and CDR2 SYDVKM. Here the CDR3 DNA reads TGTGCCAGTAGGGCGGGAGGACTAAACACCGGGGAGCTGTTTTTT. Amino acid sequence: CASRAGGLNTGELFF.

This rearrangement joins TRBV5-1 to TRBJ2-5; no reliable D call. TRBJ2-7 explains the end of the DNA better; the J call may be wrong. Germline CDR1 and CDR2: SGHRS and YFSETQ. The CDR3 sequence is 15 residues long. In DNA form, the CDR3 reads TGCGCCAGCAGCTTGGACGGAGCCCTGTCCTACGAGCAGTACTTC. It yields the protein CASSLDGALSYEQYF.

The chain links TRBV7-9 to TRBJ1-1; 7 nucleotides agree with TRBD1. V lost 5 bases to trimming and J lost 4 bases; unmatched junction nucleotides: 7. CDR3 size: 14 residues. Per the germline V gene, CDR1 is SEHNR and CDR2 is FQNEAQ (reference sequence). In nucleotides, the CDR3 is TGTGCCAGCAGCCTACAGGGGATGAGCACTGAAGCTTTCTTT. Its protein product is CASSLQGMSTEAFF. Full variable domain (remainder filled in from reference TRBV7-9 and TRBJ1-1): DTGVSQNPRHKITKRGQNVTFRCDPISEHNRLYWYRQTLGQGPEFLTYFQNEAQLEKSRLLSDRFSAERPKGSFSTLEIQRTEQGDSAMYLCASSLQGMSTEAFFGQGTRLTVV.

The chain joins TRBV7-2 to TRBJ2-1; maybe TRBD2 (5 bases). Looked up from germline, CDR1 is SGHTA and CDR2 is FQGNSA. This CDR3 has 16 amino acids. V shed 4 bases and J shed 4 bases, with 17 bases lying between them. CDR3 sequence (DNA): TGTGCCAGCAGCTCCCCGGGAATCACTCCATACAATGAGCAGTTCTTC. This encodes CASSSPGITPYNEQFF.

The V and J genes are TRBV7-9 and TRBJ1-2; perhaps TRBD1 as D (6 bases). CDR1 and CDR2 (germline): SEHNR, FQNEAQ (reference sequence). This CDR3 comprises 13 residues. The ends were cut back, 6 bases at V and 3 bases at J, with 11 bases in the middle. In DNA, the CDR3 is TGTGCCAGCAGTTTCCGACAGGACTATGGCTACACCTTC. Protein: CASSFRQDYGYTF.

This clone came up once. V and J are TRBV7-9 and TRBJ2-3; the D gene is possibly TRBD1 (6 bases). Germline CDR1 SEHNR, CDR2 FQNEAQ (reference sequence). With 2 bases removed from V and 4 bases from J, the gap between germline ends came to 13 bases. The length of the CDR3 is 15 residues. The CDR3 spells CASSLSQGSSDTQYF. CDR3 coding DNA: TGTGCCAGCAGCTTATCACAGGGATCTTCAGATACGCAGTATTTT.

The rearrangement links TRBV11-1 to TRBJ2-2, with 9 bases fitting TRBD1. CDR1 and CDR2 (germline): SGHAT, FQDESV (reference sequence). CDR3 length equals 16 residues. J gave up 4 bases and V 2 bases, and 5 bases lay outside the gene matches. CDR3 loop: CASSLRGQGTTGELFF. The CDR3, as DNA: TGTGCCAGCAGCTTAAGGGGACAGGGTACCACCGGGGAGCTGTTTTTT. The variable domain in full, completed from reference TRBV11-1 and TRBJ2-2, reads EAEVAQSPRYKITEKSQAVAFWCDPISGHATLYWYRQILGQGPELLVQFQDESVVDDSQLPKDRFSAERLKGVDSTLKIQPAELGDSAMYLCASSLRGQGTTGELFFGEGSRLTVL.